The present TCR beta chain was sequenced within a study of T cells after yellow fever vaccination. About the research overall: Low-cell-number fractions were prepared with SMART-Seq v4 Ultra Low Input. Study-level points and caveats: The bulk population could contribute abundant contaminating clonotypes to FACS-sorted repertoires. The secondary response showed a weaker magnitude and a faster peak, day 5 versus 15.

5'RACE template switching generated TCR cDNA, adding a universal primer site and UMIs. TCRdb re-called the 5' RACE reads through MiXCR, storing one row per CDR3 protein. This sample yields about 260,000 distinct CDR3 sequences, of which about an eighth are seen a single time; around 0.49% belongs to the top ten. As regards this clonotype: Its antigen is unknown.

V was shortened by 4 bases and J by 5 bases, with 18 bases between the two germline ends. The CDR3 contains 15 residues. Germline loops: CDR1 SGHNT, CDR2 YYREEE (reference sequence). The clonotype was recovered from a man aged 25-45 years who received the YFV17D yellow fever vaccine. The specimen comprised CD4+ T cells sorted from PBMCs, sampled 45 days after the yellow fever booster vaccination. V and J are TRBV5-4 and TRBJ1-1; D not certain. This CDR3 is CASSPGASLGTEAFF. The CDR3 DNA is TGTGCCAGCAGCCCCGGTGCGTCACTGGGGACTGAAGCTTTCTTT.